Below are 17 T cell receptor beta chains sequenced from a single sample in a study of radiotherapy plus CTLA-4 blockade in lung cancer. Some clones are missing from TCRdb's copy, which holds only in-frame ones; the method was immunoSEQ multiplex PCR. The profile shows tens of thousands of clones, about 80% of them singletons. The specimen was peripheral blood, collected from a patient treated with radiotherapy plus ipilimumab. Receptors were obtained from a human donor with non-small cell lung cancer who had stable disease on radiotherapy plus ipilimumab.

The chain carries TRBV11-2 and TRBJ1-6, with D perhaps matching TRBD1 (5 bases). Germline V gene lookup returns CDR1 SGHAT and CDR2 FQNNGV. CDR3 size: 15 residues. V lost 3 bases to trimming and J lost 6 bases, with 12 bases between them. CDR3 sequence (DNA): TGTGCCAGCAGCTTCGGGCAGGGCGGTAATTCACCCCTCCACTTT. It translates to CASSFGQGGNSPLHF.

The CDR3 DNA sequence: TGTGCCAGCTCACCGATAGCGGGGGACACAGATACGCAGTATTTT. Amino acid sequence: CASSPIAGDTDTQYF. The chain uses TRBV18 and TRBJ2-3, with 9 bases fitting TRBD2. This CDR3 region has 15 residues. Trimming at V came to 3 bases and at J to 2 bases, leaving 3 bases not matched to a gene. Germline CDR1 reads KGHSH; CDR2 reads LQKENI.

The chain is built from TRBV6-5 and TRBJ2-7; unclear D gene. Germline V CDR1 and CDR2: MNHEY, SVGAGI. V gave up 5 bases and J gave up 0 bases, with 11 bases separating them. The CDR3 has 14 amino acids. CDR3 sequence (DNA): TGTGCCAGCAGTCCCCGACGGATCTCCTACGAGCAGTACGTC. Amino acid sequence: CASSPRRISYEQYV.

This clone was detected a few times. The chain joins TRBV6-4 to TRBJ1-1; TRBD1 matches at 10 bases. The CDR3 is 13 amino acids. V trimming: 10 bases; J trimming: 6 bases; junction bases outside the gene matches: 8. Per germline, CDR1 MRHNA and CDR2 SNTAGT. The CDR3 DNA follows: TGTGCCAAAGGGACAGGGGAGAAGTCTGAAGCTTTCTTT. Amino acids: CAKGTGEKSEAFF.

The J gene is TRBJ2-2, the V gene TRBV18; D is unclear. V lost 0 bases and J 4 bases, leaving 12 bases between the germline ends. The CDR3 is 16 amino acids. Germline V gene data show CDR1 as KGHSH and CDR2 as LQKENI. The CDR3 loop is CASSPPNSHSTGELFF. The DNA for the CDR3 is TGTGCCAGCTCACCACCCAACAGTCACTCCACCGGGGAGCTGTTTTTT.

This clone appeared once. V and J are TRBV7-9 and TRBJ2-7; possibly TRBD1 or TRBD2 for D (5 bases each). V shed 0 bases and J shed 7 bases, with 19 bases lying between them. Looked up from germline, CDR1 is SEHNR and CDR2 is FQNEAQ (reference sequence). The CDR3 length is 16 residues. The CDR3 spells CASSLAGVNSEGEQYF. The CDR3 region has the DNA TGTGCCAGCAGCTTAGCAGGGGTCAACTCTGAGGGGGAGCAGTACTTC.

The J gene is TRBJ2-7, the V gene TRBV6-1, with 11 bases aligning to TRBD2. CDR3 length: 14 residues. Germline V lookup: CDR1 MNHNS, CDR2 SASEGT. The junction had 3 bases not matched to a gene; V was cut back by 5 bases and J by 3 bases. The CDR3 loop reads CASSQLAGDYEQYF. As DNA, the CDR3 is TGTGCCAGCAGTCAACTAGCGGGGGACTACGAGCAGTACTTC.

V usage is TRBV9 and J usage is TRBJ1-1; 8 nucleotides match TRBD1. Germline CDR1 SGDLS, CDR2 YYNGEE. The CDR3 consists of 15 residues. With V trimmed by 4 bases and J by 1 base, 6 bases remained unmatched. The CDR3 DNA is TGTGCCAGCAGCACTGCCGGGACAGGGAACACTGAAGCTTTCTTT. Amino acids: CASSTAGTGNTEAFF. The variable domain in full, with the rest retrieved from reference TRBV9 and TRBJ1-1, is DSGVTQTPKHLITATGQRVTLRCSPRSGDLSVYWYQQSLDQGLQFLIQYYNGEERAKGNILERFSAQQFPDLHSELNLSSLELGDSALYFCASSTAGTGNTEAFFGQGTRLTVV.

This chain connects TRBV19 to TRBJ2-2; possibly TRBD2 for D (5 bases). The CDR3 has 14 residues. Trimming removed 6 bases from V and 6 bases from J, with 14 bases in between. Germline-derived CDR1 and CDR2 are LNHDA and SQIVND (reference sequence). The CDR3, as DNA: TGTGCCAGTAGACCAGACCCGGGGTCCGGGGAGCTGTTTTTT. It is translated as CASRPDPGSGELFF.

This chain connects TRBV28 to TRBJ1-1; TRBD1 agrees at 11 bases. CDR1 and CDR2 from the germline V gene are MDHEN and SYDVKM. V lost 5 bases and J lost 5; bases outside the gene matches: 13. CDR3 length equals 17 residues. The CDR3 DNA reads as TGTGCCAGCAGTCCCCCTCCGGGACAGGGGGTTGCGACTGAAGCTTTCTTT. Translated: CASSPPPGQGVATEAFF.

V is TRBV5-4 and J is TRBJ2-3, with TRBD2 identical over 13 bases. This CDR3 comprises 16 residues. The germline gives CDR1 SGHNT, CDR2 YYREEE (reference sequence). J lost 5 bases, V lost 4 bases, and 7 bases had no gene match. CDR3 sequence: CASSLTSGGHLDTQYF. The DNA for the CDR3 is TGTGCCAGCAGCCTGACTAGCGGGGGGCATCTAGATACGCAGTATTTT.

This chain uses TRBV6-5 with TRBJ1-1; the D is unclear. This CDR3 has 15 residues. Per the germline V gene, CDR1 is MNHEY and CDR2 is SVGAGI. The V gene lost 5 bases and the J gene lost 5 bases, with 18 bases spanning the gap. Written as DNA, the CDR3 is TGTGCCAGCAGTGTAACGATAATTCTAGGTACTGAAGCTTTCTTT. Translation gives CASSVTIILGTEAFF.

V and J are TRBV6-1 and TRBJ2-3; 11 bases are a match to TRBD2. The junction had 10 bases not matched to a gene; V was cut back by 6 bases and J by 8 bases. CDR1 MNHNS and CDR2 SASEGT come from the germline V gene. The CDR3 extends over 15 amino acids. The CDR3 sequence: CASRTSGAPWGTQYF. The CDR3 DNA reads as TGTGCCAGCAGGACTAGCGGGGCGCCTTGGGGTACGCAGTATTTT.

CDR3 nucleotides: TGTGCCAGCTCACCAAGGCAGGGTGTTTACGAGCAGTACGTC. Translating it yields CASSPRQGVYEQYV. The chain employs TRBV18 and TRBJ2-7, with a tentative D call TRBD1 (5 bases). The CDR3 sequence is 14 residues long. Germline V CDR1 and CDR2: KGHSH, LQKENI. V was pared by 2 bases and J by 4 bases, with 12 bases between.

CDR3 amino acids: CASSLGSTGRTQYF. CDR3 bases: TGTGCCAGCAGCTTAGGATCAACGGGGAGGACCCAGTACTTC. This chain uses TRBV7-7 with TRBJ2-5; D might be TRBD2 (5 bases). This CDR3 is built from 14 residues. Trimming left V 1 base short and J 7 bases short, with 13 bases between. Germline-derived CDR1 and CDR2 are SSHAT and FNYEAQ (reference sequence).

This sequence joins TRBV20-1 and TRBJ2-7; D is unresolved. Trimming stripped 3 bases from V and 4 bases from J, with 7 bases between. The CDR3 runs to 11 residues. Germline V CDR1 and CDR2: DFQATT, SNEGSKA (reference sequence). Here the CDR3 DNA reads TGCAGTGCTAGTTCACGTTACGAGCAGTACGTC. As protein: CSASSRYEQYV.

This clone was seen a few times. The chain employs TRBV4-3 and TRBJ2-2, with D possibly being TRBD1 (6 bases). Germline CDR1 reads LGHNA; CDR2 reads YSLEER. The CDR3 is made up of 15 amino acids. The ends were cut back, 0 bases at V and 7 bases at J, with 12 bases in the middle. In nucleotides, the CDR3 is TGCGCCAGCAGCCAAGAGGAAGGGGGAAACGGGGAGCTGTTTTTT. It translates to CASSQEEGGNGELFF.